This TCR beta chain was retrieved from a study of OX40 agonist ivuxolimab in advanced cancers. V lost 5 bases and J lost 4, with 15 bases in between. CDR1 is ENHRY and CDR2 is SYGVKD in the germline V gene. CDR3 size: 15 residues. Points on this clone: Its antigen is currently unknown.

Produced via immunoSEQ multiplex PCR; TCRdb's table is partial and in-frame only. This sample yields approximately 89,000 clones, of which around 90% are seen a single time; just over 0.3% belongs to the top ten. Study-wide findings and caveats: The study observed clonal expansion of CD4+ and CD8+ blood T cells by week 6 at 0.1 to 3.0 mg/kg. Clonal expansion was among the lowest in partial responders at 0.1-3.0 mg/kg, especially CD8+. The average count of expanded clones was higher among CD8+ T cells than among CD4+.

The gene calls are TRBV10-3 and TRBJ1-3; D is uncertain. The sequence was collected from an adult with an advanced solid tumor such as melanoma, head and neck, liver or kidney cancer. Sequencing was performed on CD4+ or CD8+ T cells sorted from blood, taken in a trial of the OX40 agonist ivuxolimab. In DNA, the CDR3 is TGTGCCATCAGTTTAGGCAGTAGAACCGGAAACACCATATATTTT. This translates into CAISLGSRTGNTIYF.